The clone carrying this T cell receptor beta chain was counted ten times or more. A lack of ophthalmopathy progression within 18 months defined stable Graves' hyperthyroidism. Amplified TCR beta CDR3 regions came from RNA transcripts. With the HTBI primer set, the TCR CDR3 went through a first round of RT-PCR. TCRdb used MiXCR to reprocess the multiplex PCR reads, holding one entry per CDR3 protein. The data show around 190,000 distinct CDR3 sequences, with about a sixth seen just once and about half held by the top ten. Trimming removed 6 bases from V and 5 bases from J, with 20 bases in between. The CDR3 has 16 amino acids. These data are taken from a study of T cells in Graves' hyperthyroidism and ophthalmopathy.

This TCR was recovered from a woman aged 45-65 years with Graves' hyperthyroidism. The sample taken for sequencing was blood. The chain has TRBV12-3 or TRBV12-4 and TRBJ2-1; tentatively, D is TRBD2 (5 bases). CDR3 in DNA: TGTGCCAGCAGCGCATATACGGGGAGCGCCAACAATGAGCAGTTCTTC. It specifies CASSAYTGSANNEQFF.